This passage covers 11 T cell receptor beta chains from one sample sequenced in a study of T cells in Graves' hyperthyroidism and ophthalmopathy. Amplification targeted TCR beta CDR3 regions from RNA transcripts. Primed by the HTBI set, a first-round RT-PCR was run on the TCR CDR3. TCRdb independently ran MiXCR on the multiplex PCR reads; one entry per CDR3 protein. Of over 300,000 distinct CDR3 sequences in the sample, roughly 15% were seen once. Sequenced sample: blood. All receptors derive from a woman in her forties with Graves' ophthalmopathy.

The V gene is TRBV20-1, the J gene TRBJ1-2; D may be TRBD1 (5 bases). V lost 3 bases, J lost 0 bases, and 11 bases lay in between. Germline V gene data show CDR1 as DFQATT and CDR2 as SNEGSKA (reference sequence). The CDR3 has 14 residues. CDR3 nucleotide sequence: TGCAGTGCTAGTGTTTTGGGGCCTAACTATGGCTACACCTTC. Its protein product is CSASVLGPNYGYTF.

At least ten counts were recorded for this clonotype. CDR3: CATSDSGEGRKQYF. CDR3 DNA sequence: TGTGCCACCAGTGATTCCGGGGAGGGGCGGAAGCAGTACTTC. This chain links TRBV24-1 with TRBJ2-7; 7 nucleotides agree with TRBD2. This CDR3 comprises 14 residues. V gave up 2 bases and J gave up 8 bases; unmatched junction bases: 8. Germline assignment: CDR1 KGHDR and CDR2 SFDVKD.

A few counts support this clonotype. V gene TRBV19 combines with J gene TRBJ2-1; 12 bases are shared with TRBD2. V lost 0 bases, J lost 7 bases, and 10 bases stayed unmatched. The CDR3 is made up of 18 amino acids. Germline V gene data show CDR1 as LNHDA and CDR2 as SQIVND (reference sequence). CDR3 DNA sequence: TGTGCCAGTAGTATAGATAGGACTAGCGGGGTGGTGCATAATGAGCAGTTCTTC. Amino acid sequence: CASSIDRTSGVVHNEQFF.

This clonotype was seen many times. The V gene is TRBV4-1, the J gene TRBJ2-1; D is unresolved. Germline loops: CDR1 MGHRA, CDR2 YSYEKL. The CDR3 runs 15 residues. The V gene lost 0 bases and the J gene lost 6 bases, with 12 bases spanning the gap. CDR3 sequence reads: CASSQEGLGSNEQFF. For the CDR3, the DNA is TGCGCCAGCAGCCAAGAAGGTCTTGGATCCAATGAGCAGTTCTTC.

The chain carries TRBV6-1 and TRBJ2-1, with D uncertain. The germline CDR1 and CDR2 sequences are MNHNS and SASEGT. V was clipped by 3 bases and J by 6 bases, with 24 bases between them. CDR3 length equals 18 residues. Written as DNA, the CDR3 is TGTGCCAGCAGTGACCTCAGGTTCTCCCAACTTTTGGGCAATGAGCAGTTCTTC. This gives the protein CASSDLRFSQLLGNEQFF.

This clonotype was counted ten times or more. The chain links TRBV20-1 to TRBJ1-1; D remains unclear. Germline CDR1 is DFQATT and CDR2 is SNEGSKA (reference sequence). The length of the CDR3 is 15 residues. V gave up 0 bases and J gave up 4 bases, with 15 bases separating them. The CDR3 DNA is TGCAGTGCTAGAGATTTTAAAACGGCGGGCACTGAAGCTTTCTTT. Translated, it gives CSARDFKTAGTEAFF.

This clonotype was found a few times. V usage is TRBV19 and J usage is TRBJ1-6, with a weak D call TRBD1 (5 bases). The germline gives CDR1 LNHDA, CDR2 SQIVND (reference sequence). V was cut by 3 bases and J by 3 bases, with 9 bases left in between. CDR3 length: 15 amino acids. CDR3 protein: CASSMGDRYNSPLHF. Here the CDR3 DNA reads TGTGCCAGTAGTATGGGGGACCGCTATAATTCACCCCTCCACTTT.

The table lists this clonotype with many counts. The V call is TRBV7-2, the J call TRBJ1-4; D perhaps matches TRBD1 (6 bases). The CDR3 loop spans 15 amino acids. Germline-derived CDR1 and CDR2 are SGHTA and FQGNSA. Trimming removed 5 bases from V and 3 bases from J, with 13 bases in between. The CDR3 reads CASSKQGGANEKLFF. Here the CDR3 DNA reads TGTGCCAGCAGCAAACAGGGTGGAGCTAATGAAAAACTGTTTTTT.

V gene TRBV20-1 combines with J gene TRBJ1-1; the match to TRBD1 covers 7 bases. The CDR3 covers 12 residues. The junction had 5 bases not matched to a gene; V was cut back by 6 bases and J by 4 bases. Looked up from germline, CDR1 is DFQATT and CDR2 is SNEGSKA (reference sequence). CDR3 loop: CSAPRQGTEAFF. The CDR3 bases are TGCAGTGCACCCAGACAGGGCACTGAAGCTTTCTTT.

This clonotype was counted many times. The chain uses TRBV10-3 and TRBJ2-3; D is unresolved. V was shortened by 3 bases and J by 6 bases, with 13 bases between the two germline ends. Germline loops: CDR1 ENHRY, CDR2 SYGVKD. The CDR3 runs to 14 residues. CDR3 nucleotides: TGTGCCATCAGTGATGGCTATCCCGGGGATACGCAGTATTTT. This gives the protein CAISDGYPGDTQYF.

This clonotype was counted at least ten times. This rearrangement joins TRBV29-1 to TRBJ2-1, with 7 bases identical to TRBD1. CDR1 and CDR2 (germline): SQVTM, ANQGSEA. CDR3 length: 11 residues. With 3 bases clipped from V and 9 bases from J, the junction kept 2 bases outside the gene matches. The CDR3 region is CSVDQGVEQFF. The CDR3 nucleotides read TGCAGCGTTGATCAGGGGGTTGAGCAGTTCTTC.